The clone carrying this T cell receptor beta chain was seen a few times. The antigen is not known. With a J-beta primer mix and a sample-barcoded 5' primer, a second PCR ran about 7 to 12 cycles. All samples yielded 3 million or more CDR3-containing paired-end reads. TCRdb itself ran the 5' RACE reads through MiXCR, one entry per CDR3 protein. This table holds about 1.6 million distinct CDR3 sequences, almost 35% found once. This entry is derived from a study of blood T cells in healthy people across ages. Study results and caveats: Using unsorted PBMCs precluded a conclusive naive versus antigen-experienced comparison. Observed TCR beta diversity per million T cells went down as age went up. This fall followed a roughly linear course with age. A strong correlation was seen between TCR beta diversity and naive T cell percentage.

With V trimmed by 4 bases and J by 3 bases, 6 bases remained unmatched. There are 14 residues in the CDR3. CDR1 and CDR2 (germline): MNHNS, SASEGT. Sequencing input: blood. The genes are TRBV6-1 and TRBJ2-7; TRBD1 matches 7 bases. This receptor was taken from a woman aged 30 to 39 in good health. The CDR3 coding sequence is TGTGCCAGCAGTGCGGGACAGACCGTCTACGAGCAGTACTTC. Amino acids: CASSAGQTVYEQYF.